The 30 T cell receptor beta chains below were found in one sample sequenced in a study of T cell responses to AZD1222 COVID-19 vaccine. Clones were sequenced by immunoSEQ multiplex PCR, and TCRdb holds only the in-frame ones, with some missing. The sample contains 150,000 or so clones, 92% of which appear only once. This specimen was peripheral blood, taken on day 0 of AZD1222 vaccination. All receptors derive from an adult in good health.

The V call is TRBV9, the J call TRBJ1-1; 7 bases map to TRBD1. Trimming cost V 3 bases and J 7 bases; bases outside gene matches: 6. The germline V gene encodes CDR1 SGDLS and CDR2 YYNGEE. The CDR3 consists of 13 residues. Here the CDR3 DNA reads TGTGCCAGCAGCGAGGGACAGCGGGATGAAGCTTTCTTT. This sequence encodes CASSEGQRDEAFF.

The CDR3 region has the DNA TGTGCCAGCAGCTTACGAGAGACCCAGTACTTC. Translating it yields CASSLRETQYF. The rearrangement uses TRBV5-4 and TRBJ2-5, with D hard to call. V was pared by 2 bases and J by 4 bases, with 3 bases between. This CDR3 spans 11 amino acids. Germline-derived CDR1 and CDR2 are SGHNT and YYREEE (reference sequence).

The chain links TRBV5-1 to TRBJ2-7, with 7 bases identical to TRBD1. J lost 4 bases, V lost 5 bases, and 12 bases had no gene match. CDR3 length equals 15 residues. Germline-derived CDR1 and CDR2 are SGHRS and YFSETQ. The CDR3: CASRDENDRVYEQYF. CDR3 DNA: TGCGCCAGCAGGGATGAAAATGACAGGGTATACGAGCAGTACTTC.

CDR3 amino acids: CASSLRGYSNQPQHF. The CDR3 DNA reads as TGCGCCAGCAGCTTAAGGGGGTATAGCAATCAGCCCCAGCATTTT. The chain employs TRBV5-1 and TRBJ1-5; perhaps TRBD1 as D (6 bases). Trimming left V 2 bases short and J 0 bases short, with 9 bases between. Germline CDR1 reads SGHRS; CDR2 reads YFSETQ. The CDR3 spans 15 residues.

The J gene is TRBJ2-7, the V gene TRBV13; perhaps TRBD2 as D (5 bases). Germline values: CDR1 PRHDT, CDR2 FYEKMQ (reference sequence). The length of the CDR3 is 12 residues. The V end was cut by 3 bases, the J end by 3 bases, with 6 bases between. CDR3 amino acids: CASSFAGYEQYF. The CDR3 DNA reads as TGTGCCAGCAGCTTTGCGGGCTACGAGCAGTACTTC.

This chain joins TRBV7-9 and TRBJ1-3; perhaps TRBD1 as D (5 bases). The CDR3 is 14 residues long. Trimming pared 3 bases from V and 0 bases from J, leaving 6 bases between. Germline CDR1 SEHNR, CDR2 FQNEAQ (reference sequence). The CDR3 sequence: CASSLGGSGNTIYF. The CDR3 DNA follows: TGTGCCAGCAGCTTGGGGGGCTCTGGAAACACCATATATTTT.

J is TRBJ1-1 and V is TRBV3-1 (or the pseudogene TRBV3-2); 10 positions agree with TRBD1. CDR3 length: 18 amino acids. Germline V gives CDR1 LGHDT, CDR2 YNNKEL (reference sequence). The junction had 9 bases not matched to a gene; V was cut back by 1 base and J by 1 base. CDR3 nucleotides: TGTGCCAGCAGCCAAGTTAGTGACAGGGGGCTGGAGAACACTGAAGCTTTCTTT. It specifies CASSQVSDRGLENTEAFF.

The chain has TRBV9 and TRBJ2-1, with D perhaps matching TRBD1 or TRBD2 (5 bases each). Germline-derived CDR1 and CDR2 are SGDLS and YYNGEE. The V and J ends lost 4 bases and 4 bases respectively, with 24 bases between them. The CDR3 totals 18 residues. The CDR3 spells CASSTPRVGTSFYNEQFF. The CDR3 region has the DNA TGTGCCAGCAGCACCCCCCGGGTGGGGACCTCCTTTTACAATGAGCAGTTCTTC.

V usage is TRBV5-1 and J usage is TRBJ2-4, with D unresolved. Trimming cost V 2 bases and J 0 bases, with 6 bases left between them. CDR1 and CDR2 (germline): SGHRS, YFSETQ. CDR3 length: 14 residues. CDR3 residues: CASSFSLAKNIQYF. CDR3 sequence (DNA): TGCGCCAGCAGCTTCAGCCTAGCCAAAAACATTCAGTACTTC.

The gene calls are TRBV10-2 and TRBJ1-2; 8 bases line up with TRBD1. Germline V gives CDR1 WSHSY, CDR2 SAAADI. V dropped 2 bases and J dropped 6; count of bases not matched to a gene: 2. The CDR3 runs 13 residues. CDR3 nucleotides: TGCGCCAGCAGTGAGACAGGGGGGAATGGCTACACCTTC. Protein sequence: CASSETGGNGYTF.

The chain combines TRBV6-1 with TRBJ1-1, with 7 bases matching TRBD1. The ends lost 1 base at V and 1 base at J; junction bases unmatched: 0. CDR1 and CDR2 (germline): MNHNS, SASEGT. The CDR3 is 14 amino acids. The CDR3 loop reads CASSEDRGNTEAFF. The DNA for the CDR3 is TGTGCCAGCAGTGAAGACAGGGGGAACACTGAAGCTTTCTTT.

CDR3 bases: TGCGCCAGCGCGAGAACAGGTGCGAACACCGGGGAGCTGTTTTTT. Amino acid sequence: CASARTGANTGELFF. The V and J genes are TRBV5-1 and TRBJ2-2; maybe TRBD1 (5 bases). Germline V lookup: CDR1 SGHRS, CDR2 YFSETQ. The CDR3 has 15 residues. V was shortened by 7 bases and J by 0 bases, with 13 bases between the two germline ends.

This chain connects TRBV4-1 to TRBJ1-1; D is ambiguous. V dropped 1 base and J dropped 1 base, with 7 bases sitting between them. The CDR3 has 14 amino acids. The germline gives CDR1 MGHRA, CDR2 YSYEKL. The DNA of the CDR3 is TGCGCCAGCAGCCAAGTGACGGCGAACACTGAAGCTTTCTTT. Residues: CASSQVTANTEAFF.

This clone has only one observation. The rearrangement links TRBV7-2 to TRBJ2-7, with 7 positions matching TRBD1. The CDR3 is made up of 15 amino acids. The V gene end was trimmed by 1 base and the J gene end by 2 bases; junction bases not matched to a gene: 5. Germline loops: CDR1 SGHTA, CDR2 FQGNSA. The CDR3 reads CASSLGRGPPYEQYF. In nucleotides, the CDR3 is TGTGCCAGCAGCTTAGGAAGGGGGCCCCCCTACGAGCAGTACTTC.

The chain carries TRBV7-3 and TRBJ2-3; the D gene is possibly TRBD1 (5 bases). The CDR3 has 17 residues. Germline V gene data show CDR1 as SGHTA and CDR2 as FQGTGA. V was clipped by 1 base and J by 3 bases, with 17 bases between them. CDR3 loop: CASSLNGGRVGTDTQYF. DNA of the CDR3: TGTGCCAGCAGCTTAAATGGTGGCAGGGTAGGAACAGATACGCAGTATTTT. The full variable domain, with the rest looked up from reference TRBV7-3 and TRBJ2-3, is GAGVSQTPSNKVTEKGKYVELRCDPISGHTALYWYRQSLGQGPEFLIYFQGTGAADDSGLPNDRFFAVRPEGSVSTLKIQRTERGDSAVYLCASSLNGGRVGTDTQYFGPGTRLTVL.

The chain couples TRBV5-1 to TRBJ2-2, with unresolved D. CDR1 SGHRS and CDR2 YFSETQ come from the germline V gene. The CDR3 length is 14 residues. V lost 0 bases and J lost 4, with 7 bases in between. The CDR3 reads CASSLDGGTGELFF. Here the CDR3 DNA reads TGCGCCAGCAGCTTGGATGGTGGCACCGGGGAGCTGTTTTTT.

The chain recombines TRBV19 with TRBJ1-1; possible D gene TRBD1, 5 bases. This CDR3 is built from 14 residues. Between the trimmed V and J ends, which lost 3 bases and 1 base, there was a span of 9 bases. CDR1 and CDR2 (germline): LNHDA, SQIVND (reference sequence). CDR3 nucleotide sequence: TGTGCCAGTAGTATGGGACGGAAGAACACTGAAGCTTTCTTT. This encodes CASSMGRKNTEAFF.

The chain joins TRBV9 to TRBJ2-1; D is perhaps TRBD1 (5 bases). The CDR3 length is 15 residues. The V gene lost 0 bases and the J gene lost 4 bases, with 11 bases spanning the gap. From germline, CDR1 is SGDLS and CDR2 YYNGEE. CDR3 in DNA: TGTGCCAGCAGCGTAGCTGTAGGGGCTTACAATGAGCAGTTCTTC. This sequence encodes CASSVAVGAYNEQFF.

This clone turned up a few times. The J gene is TRBJ1-5, the V gene TRBV2, with TRBD1 matching over 9 bases. CDR1 is SNHLY, CDR2 FYNNEI, per germline. The CDR3 covers 16 residues. V trimming: 5 bases; J trimming: 1 base; junction bases outside the gene matches: 6. The CDR3 loop reads CASSWGQGLSNQPQHF. CDR3 coding DNA: TGTGCCAGCAGTTGGGGACAGGGTTTGAGCAATCAGCCCCAGCATTTT.

Regarding this clone: A read error may account for a junction end that differs from germline. V gene TRBV7-7 combines with J gene TRBJ2-2, with TRBD1 matching over 7 bases. The germline V gene encodes CDR1 SSHAT and CDR2 FNYEAQ (reference sequence). The CDR3 sequence is 15 residues long. The CDR3 here is CASSPQGPGTGELFF. For the CDR3, the DNA is TGTGCTAGCAGCCCACAGGGGCCGGGGACCGGGGAGCTGTTTTTT.

The genes are TRBV2 and TRBJ2-7; the match to TRBD1 covers 9 bases. CDR3 size: 15 residues. V dropped 4 bases and J dropped 5; count of bases not matched to a gene: 9. CDR1 and CDR2 from the germline V gene are SNHLY and FYNNEI. The CDR3 DNA reads TGTGCCAGCAGTGCCACCGGGACAGGGCTGGACGAGCAGTACTTC. It codes for CASSATGTGLDEQYF.

This clone has a handful of counts. This chain links TRBV7-3 with TRBJ1-1; D is undetermined. Germline V gene sequence: CDR1 SGHTA, CDR2 FQGTGA. Trimming pared 5 bases from V and 7 bases from J, leaving 11 bases between. This CDR3 has 12 residues. The CDR3 loop reads CASSPETGEAFF. The CDR3 coding sequence is TGTGCCAGCAGCCCAGAGACCGGTGAAGCTTTCTTT.

J is TRBJ1-6 and V is TRBV6-2 or TRBV6-3; D is undetermined. The V and J ends lost 3 bases and 7 bases respectively, with 10 bases between them. The V gene's germline CDR1 is MNHEY and CDR2 SVGEGT. The CDR3 runs 14 residues. The DNA for the CDR3 is TGTGCCAGCAGTTATCCCCCCGGGAATTCACCCCTCCACTTT. This translates into CASSYPPGNSPLHF.

The chain has TRBV11-3 and TRBJ2-1; TRBD2 matches 9 bases. Germline assignment: CDR1 SGHNT and CDR2 YENEEA. Trimming cost V 5 bases and J 12 bases; bases outside gene matches: 14. This CDR3 has 15 amino acids. Here the CDR3 reads CASSAGTSTWDVQFF. CDR3 in DNA: TGTGCCAGCAGCGCCGGGACTAGCACCTGGGATGTGCAGTTCTTC.

V usage is TRBV7-2 and J usage is TRBJ2-3, with D tentatively TRBD1 (5 bases). Trimming pared 5 bases from V and 6 bases from J, leaving 15 bases between. CDR3 size: 14 residues. Germline CDR1 SGHTA, CDR2 FQGNSA. This CDR3 reads CASSVGASTDTQYF. DNA of the CDR3: TGTGCCAGCAGCGTAGGGGCTAGTACGGATACGCAGTATTTT.

This chain joins TRBV16 and TRBJ1-1; perhaps TRBD1 as D (5 bases). Trimming took off 1 base at V and 4 bases at J, with 10 bases between the two ends. This CDR3 is 14 amino acids long. Germline V gene sequence: CDR1 KGHSY, CDR2 FQNENV. The CDR3 is CASSQFRGATEAFF. CDR3 DNA sequence: TGTGCCAGCAGCCAATTTAGGGGCGCCACTGAAGCTTTCTTT.

The chain carries TRBV11-2 and TRBJ1-2; D is uncertain. The germline V gene has CDR1 SGHAT and CDR2 FQNNGV. The CDR3 contains 16 residues. V shed 1 base and J shed 2 bases, with 14 bases lying between them. CDR3 in DNA: TGTGCCAGCAGCTTAGCCGAGGCCAGCGTAAACTATGGCTACACCTTC. Translating gives CASSLAEASVNYGYTF.

Only one count was recorded for this clone. DNA of the CDR3: TGTGCCAGCAGCTCCGAGGAAGGCGAGCAGTACTTC. Its protein product is CASSSEEGEQYF. The chain carries TRBV7-6 and TRBJ2-7; unclear D gene. The CDR3 length is 12 residues. Germline-derived CDR1 and CDR2 are SGHVS and FNYEAQ. Trimming took off 4 bases at V and 6 bases at J, with 10 bases between the two ends.

This chain connects TRBV7-9 to TRBJ1-3; possibly TRBD1 for D (5 bases). The CDR3 is made up of 16 amino acids. CDR1 SEHNR and CDR2 FQNEAQ come from the germline V gene (reference sequence). Deletions cut 4 bases from V and 4 bases from J, with 17 bases between. The CDR3 DNA reads as TGTGCCAGCAGCTCAGGGTCGGGGGTTGACGGAAACACCATATATTTT. This encodes CASSSGSGVDGNTIYF.

The V gene is TRBV11-2, the J gene TRBJ1-1, with 11 bases identical to TRBD1. The CDR3 runs to 15 residues. Germline CDR1 reads SGHAT; CDR2 reads FQNNGV. The V segment lost 5 bases and the J segment 2 bases; nucleotides outside the gene matches: 4. The chain's CDR3 is CASSPRTGGNTEAFF. CDR3 DNA: TGTGCCAGCAGCCCGCGGACAGGGGGCAACACTGAAGCTTTCTTT.